This TCR beta chain stems from a study of shared clonotypes between healthy human individuals. Profiling relied on immunoSEQ multiplex PCR, and the TCRdb table lists in-frame clones only, not all of them. The sample gives about 2.1 million clones, roughly 93% of which show up once; more than 1.5% is in the top ten. Findings and limits, study-wide: Naive CD4 clonotypes overlapped across several donors at approximately 5.5%.

The CDR3 contains 14 residues. V dropped 6 bases and J dropped 0 bases, with 12 bases sitting between them. CDR1 and CDR2 (germline): LNHDA, SQIVND (reference sequence). The naive CD8 fraction comprised CD45RO-negative cells positively selected for CCR7 and excluded terminally differentiated effector memory CD45RA+ cells. Concerning this clone itself: The antigen remains unidentified.

Sequencing was performed on naive CD8+ T cells from PBMCs. V gene TRBV19 combines with J gene TRBJ2-7; perhaps TRBD1 as D (5 bases). This clonotype was sampled from a man between 18 and 29 years old in good health. Some clones in this sample may be carry-over from other donors' samples. CDR3 sequence: CASSDRGPSYEQYF. The CDR3 nucleotides read TGTGCCAGTAGCGACAGAGGCCCCTCCTACGAGCAGTACTTC.